The clone carrying this T cell receptor beta chain was detected a few times. Its antigen is not identified. Preparing the TCRbeta library involved the use of unique molecular identifiers. From the PCR reads, TCRdb called clonotypes with MiXCR, one entry per CDR3 protein. The repertoire includes a few hundred thousand distinct CDR3 sequences, around 27% of them detected once, and 30% to 40% sits in the top ten. The data originate from a study of T-cell reconstitution after alpha-beta-depleted transplantation in children. Findings and limits, study-wide: Among T cells one year after transplant, newly produced cells accounted for most counts and diversity.

The CDR3 length is 16 residues. Trimming took 4 bases from V and 0 from J; bases not matched to a gene: 3. Germline-derived CDR1 and CDR2 are MGHRA and YSYEKL. The sequence was obtained from a boy under three years old with Wiskott-Aldrich syndrome, due to receive a stem cell transplant. The chain is built from TRBV4-1 and TRBJ1-3; 10 nucleotides match TRBD1. Sample: PBMCs, taken before TCRalphabeta/CD19-depleted stem cell transplant. This CDR3 is CASSRDRGLSGNTIYF. Written as DNA, the CDR3 is TGCGCCAGCAGCCGGGACAGGGGCCTCTCTGGAAACACCATATATTTT.